A single sample is the source of the 5 T cell receptor beta chains below, sequenced in a study of blood T cell repertoires in COVID-19. TCRdb's table, derived via immunoSEQ multiplex PCR, lists solely in-frame clones and lacks some. This table holds about 370,000 clones, roughly 86% found once. The sequenced sample was peripheral blood. All receptors derive from a woman aged 25 to 45 with COVID-19, enrolled during active disease.

The V and J genes are TRBV12-3 or TRBV12-4 and TRBJ2-3, with D uncertain. The CDR3 length is 13 residues. Deletions cut 1 base from V and 3 bases from J, with 5 bases between. In nucleotides, the CDR3 is TGTGCCAGCAGTTTAGACTTGACAGATACGCAGTATTTT. Protein: CASSLDLTDTQYF.

V is TRBV19 and J is TRBJ2-1, with TRBD2 matching 8 bases. The CDR3 contains 14 residues. V lost 3 bases to trimming and J lost 6 bases; unmatched junction nucleotides: 4. Germline loops: CDR1 LNHDA, CDR2 SQIVND (reference sequence). CDR3: CASSIPGTSNEQFF. CDR3 DNA: TGTGCCAGTAGTATCCCCGGGACTAGCAATGAGCAGTTCTTC.

The V call is TRBV27, the J call TRBJ2-2; 12 nucleotides line up with TRBD2. V was pared by 6 bases and J by 4 bases, with 3 bases of the junction left unmatched. CDR1 and CDR2 from the germline V gene are MNHEY and SMNVEV (reference sequence). The length of the CDR3 is 15 residues. CDR3 amino acids: CASRLAGGRTGELFF. The CDR3 bases are TGTGCCAGCAGACTAGCGGGAGGCCGCACCGGGGAGCTGTTTTTT.

The chain has TRBV3-1 (or the pseudogene TRBV3-2) and TRBJ2-3; D is possibly TRBD2 (7 bases). Germline values: CDR1 LGHDT, CDR2 YNNKEL (reference sequence). The CDR3 has 15 amino acids. V gave up 4 bases and J gave up 5 bases, with 16 bases separating them. CDR3 nucleotides: TGTGCCAGCAGCCGCTCGGGGGGCCGGGGAGATACGCAGTATTTT. Translated, it gives CASSRSGGRGDTQYF.

V is TRBV5-6 and J is TRBJ1-5; D perhaps matches TRBD1 (6 bases). Per germline, CDR1 SGHDT and CDR2 YYEEEE. The CDR3 has 15 residues. Trimming pared 0 bases from V and 4 bases from J, leaving 11 bases between. Here the CDR3 DNA reads TGTGCCAGCAGCTTGGGGCTGGACAGAAATCAGCCCCAGCATTTT. It encodes CASSLGLDRNQPQHF.